This TCR beta chain appears in the sequencing data of a study of CD8+ T cells in alopecia areata. Whole-study findings and limits: Scalp clonality and expanded CD8+ clones among the top 100 fell significantly with tofacitinib. Compared with normal scalp, lesional scalp had higher clonality and more expanded CD8+ clones.

As to this clone: What it binds is unknown.

Isolated RNA was reverse transcribed into cDNA used as the sequencing template. Profiled with immunoSEQ multiplex PCR; TCRdb holds only in-frame clones, not every one. The sample holds about 220,000 clones, about 50% seen once. As for treatment: oral pan-JAK inhibitor, 5-10 mg twice daily. Germline V lookup: CDR1 LGHNA, CDR2 YSLEER. The CDR3 covers 11 residues. V shed 4 bases and J shed 8 bases, with 8 bases lying between them. The starting material was CD4+ T cells sorted from blood, obtained at week 4, from a patient treated with tofacitinib. This clonotype originated in a human donor with alopecia areata. The chain uses TRBV4-3 and TRBJ1-2; the D is unclear. This CDR3 is CASSPKLGYTF. As DNA, the CDR3 is TGCGCCAGCAGCCCAAAACTGGGCTACACCTTC.